The clone carrying this T cell receptor (beta chain) was observed a single time. The antigen is unknown. Time point described: 2015-2016 season, 7 days after influenza vaccination. Donors were community-dwelling with no influenza vaccine in the prior 6 months. Blood volume per time point ranged from about 35 to 110 mL. This record belongs to a study of follicular helper T cells after annual influenza vaccination. Findings and limits, study-wide: Change in circulating plasmablasts correlated with ICOS+CD38+ cTfh clonality change. Day 7 ICOS+CD38+ clones were most often found later in ICOS-CD38- cTfh cells.

The CDR3 extends over 15 amino acids. The V end lost 3 bases, the J end lost 1 base, and 13 bases lay between the germline ends. Germline-derived CDR1 and CDR2 are KGHSH and LQKENI. Here immunoSEQ multiplex PCR was the method, and the copy in TCRdb shows in-frame clones only, minus some. The profile shows around 11,000 clones, about four fifths of them singletons. The chain is built from TRBV18 and TRBJ2-7; D is perhaps TRBD2 (6 bases). The specimen comprised CXCR5+ CD38- circulating T follicular helper cells from blood, sampled 7 days after influenza vaccination. Subset described: circulating Tfh, non-naive CD4+CXCR5+PD-1+ (ICOS+CD38+ or ICOS-CD38-). This clonotype was sampled from an adult who received the influenza vaccine. Here the CDR3 DNA reads TGTGCCAGCTCACCGCCCGGAGGGAAGTCCTACGAGCAGTACTTC. Its translation is CASSPPGGKSYEQYF.